This T cell receptor beta chain came from a study of blood T cell repertoires in COVID-19 (TCRdb year 2020). For the wider study: Samples from collaborators originated in the United States, Italy and Spain and spanned both the acute and convalescent phases of COVID-19. The material from the prospective study consisted of cDNA or gDNA derived from T cells, B-cell-depleted T cells, or PBMCs. Subjects who had been exposed to COVID-19, were actively infected with it, or had recovered from it provided the deeply sampled blood TCRbeta repertoires that made up the dataset. The repertoires were made available in a free public database intended to serve as a resource for research on the immune response to SARS-CoV-2. The samples were drawn from the first 160 participants of the ongoing ImmuneRACE study and from about 1,200 subjects provided by 6 global collaborators. The sample metadata nearly always contained a de-identified subject ID, COVID-19 status, age in years and sex. Where available, HLA class I and class II types were taken from metadata supplied by the sample provider and were not determined by assay-based typing. What the research found in general, with its limitations: How much clinical and demographic metadata was included differed by source and by participant, and the metadata was provided uncurated.

Relative to germline, V is 1 base shorter and J is 5 bases shorter, with 6 bases between their ends. Its CDR3 holds 13 amino acids, cysteine through phenylalanine. The read is trimmed to its CDR3 DNA, 39 bases read in frame from base 1. The germline V gene (reference sequence) specifies LNHDA as CDR1 and SQIVND as CDR2. This clone was seen a single time. What antigen it recognizes has not been identified. No much larger clonotype is one base removed from it; base qualities were not supplied. The immunoSEQ Assay, a bias-controlled multiplex PCR, was used to amplify TCRbeta CDR3 regions from genomic DNA. The authors' analysis ran thus. The number of nucleated cells in each sample was estimated by amplification of reference gene primers within the assay. Sequence reads were collapsed and filtered to measure the absolute abundance of every unique TCRbeta CDR3 rearrangement. For each sample, productive Simpson clonality was calculated as the square root of Simpson's diversity index over productive rearrangements. What TCRdb holds here is the immuneACCESS table cut down to in-frame rearrangements. Part of the clones is not present; checked against another copy, under half of the missing clones reflect an unresolved V gene, and the others are unexplained. V and J calls and clone size follow that table, whereas D and trimming were derived from the DNA. For this sample the table gives around 60,000 clones, of which around 91% were detected only once. Around an eighth of the sample is taken by the ten largest.

Collaborating institutions collected whole blood in K2EDTA tubes following their own protocols. For TCRbeta analysis, collaborator samples were shipped as frozen whole blood, as isolated PBMCs, or as DNA extracted from either sample type. The sequence joins TRBV19 to TRBJ1-5; the D gene cannot be resolved reliably. Material: peripheral blood. The clonotype comes from a man aged 55 to 70 with active COVID-19. The base sequence is TGTGCCAGTAGTATAGGCCGGTATCAGCCCCAGCATTTT. It is translated as CASSIGRYQPQHF.